This passage covers 10 T cell receptor beta chains from one sample sequenced in a study of CD8 T cells in ankylosing spondylitis. Overall study results and limits: What appeared characteristic of ankylosing spondylitis blood was a TCR beta motif of eight highly homologous variants.

No cognate antigen is known for these TCRs. Using its own MiXCR run on the 5' RACE reads, TCRdb lists one record per CDR3 protein. The sample has around 430,000 distinct CDR3 sequences; roughly a sixth are singletons. Specimen: blood, either unsorted or a sorted T cell fraction (not recorded which). The receptors come from a male donor with ankylosing spondylitis.

The J gene is TRBJ2-3, the V gene TRBV29-1; D tentatively fits TRBD1 or TRBD2 (5 bases each). Germline lookup yields CDR1 SQVTM and CDR2 ANQGSEA. V lost 3 bases and J lost 6, with 16 bases in between. CDR3 length: 14 residues. The CDR3 here is CSVEGDGQEDTQYF. The CDR3 DNA reads TGCAGCGTTGAGGGGGACGGCCAGGAGGATACGCAGTATTTT.

The J gene is TRBJ2-3, the V gene TRBV3-1; D may correspond to TRBD1 or TRBD2 (5 bases each). Trimming took off 4 bases at V and 4 bases at J, with 21 bases between the two ends. Germline V gene lookup returns CDR1 LGHDT and CDR2 YNNKEL (reference sequence). This CDR3 has 17 residues. DNA for the CDR3: TGTGCCAGCAGCCGAGGGGCGGGCGGAAGAGTGGCAGATACGCAGTATTTT. This sequence encodes CASSRGAGGRVADTQYF.

V gene TRBV11-3 combines with J gene TRBJ2-1, with 8 bases lining up with TRBD1. The CDR3 extends over 16 amino acids. V lost 1 base and J lost 2; bases outside the gene matches: 4. The V gene's germline CDR1 is SGHNT and CDR2 YENEEA. In DNA, the CDR3 is TGTGCCAGCAGCTTAGTGGACAGGGCTGCCTACAATGAGCAGTTCTTC. Protein product: CASSLVDRAAYNEQFF.

This sequence joins TRBV7-8 and TRBJ1-6; 7 bases match TRBD1. Germline loops: CDR1 SGHVS, CDR2 FQNEAQ. The CDR3 covers 17 residues. With V trimmed by 0 bases and J by 5 bases, 7 bases remained unmatched. CDR3 DNA sequence: TGTGCCAGCAGCTTAGCCGGCCTGACAGGGAATAATTCACCCCTCCACTTT. It is translated as CASSLAGLTGNNSPLHF.

This clonotype was seen more than once but under ten times. The chain links TRBV6-1 to TRBJ2-7, with D perhaps TRBD1 (5 bases). V lost 6 bases to trimming and J lost 3 bases, with 12 bases between them. This CDR3 region has 13 residues. In germline, CDR1 is MNHNS, CDR2 SASEGT. In nucleotides, the CDR3 is TGTGCCAGCAGAAAGGGGATTAACTACGAGCAGTACTTC. Amino acid sequence: CASRKGINYEQYF.

V gene TRBV20-1 combines with J gene TRBJ1-5, with D tentatively TRBD1 (5 bases). Germline-derived CDR1 and CDR2 are DFQATT and SNEGSKA (reference sequence). V lost 4 bases, J lost 3 bases, and 10 bases lay in between. The CDR3 is 13 amino acids. The CDR3 loop is CSATAGHNQPQHF. The CDR3 DNA reads as TGCAGTGCTACGGCAGGGCACAATCAGCCCCAGCATTTT.

V is TRBV30 and J is TRBJ2-3; weak D call: TRBD2 (5 bases). Germline V gene sequence: CDR1 GTSNPN, CDR2 SVGIG (reference sequence). The CDR3 is 14 residues long. V shed 3 bases and J shed 1 base, with 11 bases lying between them. CDR3 amino acids: CAWSGLGGTDTQYF. The CDR3 DNA reads TGTGCCTGGAGCGGTCTCGGGGGCACAGATACGCAGTATTTT.

The rearrangement uses TRBV3-1 and TRBJ2-5; a weak D match, TRBD1 (5 bases). CDR3 size: 16 residues. The germline CDR1 and CDR2 sequences are LGHDT and YNNKEL (reference sequence). V lost 6 bases to trimming and J lost 3 bases, with 20 bases between them. CDR3 loop: CASSRAGPSPKETQYF. CDR3 DNA: TGTGCCAGCAGTCGTGCAGGGCCCAGCCCTAAAGAGACCCAGTACTTC.

CDR3 nucleotides: TGTGCCAGCAGCCAAGGGGACAGGGGGCTTATCGGGGAGCTGTTTTTT. It translates to CASSQGDRGLIGELFF. The J gene is TRBJ2-2, the V gene TRBV3-1, with 12 bases matching TRBD1. Germline V CDR1 and CDR2: LGHDT, YNNKEL (reference sequence). The CDR3 consists of 16 residues. The V segment lost 1 base and the J segment 7 bases; nucleotides outside the gene matches: 4.

The table lists this clonotype with a few counts. The V call is TRBV20-1, the J call TRBJ2-1; D call uncertain. Germline V gene lookup returns CDR1 DFQATT and CDR2 SNEGSKA (reference sequence). This CDR3 has 10 amino acids. V was cut by 6 bases and J by 4 bases, with 4 bases left in between. The chain's CDR3 is CSAIYNEQFF. The CDR3 DNA sequence: TGCAGTGCCATATACAATGAGCAGTTCTTC.